This TCR beta chain is from a study of graft-versus-host responses after intestinal transplantation. Clones were sequenced by immunoSEQ multiplex PCR, and TCRdb holds only the in-frame ones, with some missing. The sample carries about 120,000 clones, around nine tenths recorded once. With respect to this clone: Antigen unknown.

There are 15 residues in the CDR3. Germline CDR1 MNHNS, CDR2 SASEGT. Trimming stripped 6 bases from V and 6 bases from J, with 20 bases between. The study's findings and limits: Recipient marrow contained GvH clones, some of which appeared first in ileum or blood.

V is TRBV6-1 and J is TRBJ1-1, with a weak D call TRBD1 (5 bases). The TCR sequence derives from a human donor who received an intestinal transplant. Sequenced material: unstimulated CD4+ T cells sorted from spleen or lymph node cells, taken before intestinal transplant. The CDR3 region is CASRLDSLGSAEAFF. CDR3 nucleotide sequence: TGTGCCAGCAGGTTAGACAGTTTGGGGTCGGCTGAAGCTTTCTTT.